Only a few counts were recorded for the clone carrying this T cell receptor beta chain. Preparation of the TCRbeta library was carried out with unique molecular identifiers. A single record per CDR3 protein comes from TCRdb applying MiXCR to the PCR reads. The repertoire consists of 420,000 or so distinct CDR3 sequences, with about 11% occurring once and the leading ten covering approximately 5%. CDR3 length: 14 amino acids. The germline V gene encodes CDR1 LNHDA and CDR2 SQIVND (reference sequence). V lost 6 bases to trimming and J lost 2 bases, with 13 bases between them. This record belongs to a study of T-cell reconstitution after alpha-beta-depleted transplantation in children.

The genes are TRBV19 and TRBJ2-5; no definite D call. This receptor was obtained from a human donor who donated a stem cell graft to a child with acute myeloid leukemia. The sequenced sample was PBMCs from the stem cell graft donor, obtained from the stem cell graft. The CDR3 DNA reads TGTGCCAGTAGGGGTTTCGGCCCGCAAGAGACCCAGTACTTC. Encoded protein: CASRGFGPQETQYF.